This T cell receptor (beta chain) derives from a study of blood T cell repertoires in COVID-19. Study details: PBMCs, B-cell-depleted T cells, or T cells were the source of the cDNA or gDNA that made up the material.

In germline, CDR1 is SGHAT, CDR2 FQDESV (reference sequence). CDR3 length: 13 residues. V shed 2 bases and J shed 1 base, with 5 bases lying between them. TCRdb's copy holds only in-frame clones and misses some; the assay was immunoSEQ multiplex PCR. Of 100,000 or so clones in the sample, just over 85% were seen once. Clinical history as reported by participants underpinned cohort assignment. Recovery among Cohort 3 donors was established by two negative PCRs, clearance, or symptom resolution. The chain has TRBV11-1 and TRBJ1-1; no clear D. The specimen sequenced was PBMCs or T cells enriched from blood (not recorded which). This receptor was identified in a woman between 50 and 59 years old who had recovered from COVID-19. The CDR3 is CASSLQENTEAFF. As DNA, the CDR3 is TGTGCCAGCAGCTTACAGGAGAACACTGAAGCTTTCTTT.